Given below is one T cell receptor beta chain in context. This clonotype has at least ten counts. Its antigen remains undetermined. Per-base quality was not reported, and no clone a single base away is much larger than it. As encoded in the germline V gene, CDR1 is MGHDK while CDR2 is SYGVNS. V lost 2 bases and J lost 8 bases; the stretch between them is 12 bases long. From the cysteine up to the phenylalanine, the CDR3 has a length of 14 residues. Of all the DNA, just the CDR3 is kept, 42 bases in frame from base 1. Libraries were constructed by PCR. The data were produced on an Illumina HiSeq 2500. Molecular barcoding was employed in the preparation of TCR libraries, with unique molecular identifiers being used to normalize TCRbeta repertoire quantification. TCRdb trimmed the raw reads at Q25, called clones with MiXCR and kept productive beta chains. Entries that share a CDR3 protein sequence are merged under the most common genes and DNA. Present in this sample are about 100,000 distinct CDR3 sequences, approximately 6% of which were seen just once. Approximately 25% of the sample comes from the top ten.

This sample was included in a study of T-cell reconstitution after alpha-beta-depleted transplantation in children listed by TCRdb under 2016. Study-level background: The study quantitatively tracked T-cell immune reconstitution after TCRalphabeta/CD19-depleted allogeneic hematopoietic cell transplantation in children using TCR repertoire profiling.

The sample's treatment or condition label is to be understood as: allogeneic hematopoietic cell transplantation with graft depleted of TCRalphabeta T cells and CD19 B cells. The transplant recipients were children given TCRalphabeta/CD19-depleted allogeneic hematopoietic cell grafts. Paper-wide results and their limitations: In some patients, the high TCRbeta diversity seen at day 60 was put down to recipient T cells and intrathymic progenitors that had survived conditioning. Hyperexpanded clone frequencies declined over subsequent months; after one year, T-cell counts and TCRbeta diversity were mostly attributed to newly produced T cells. The apparently early alphabetaT-cell count recovery about two months after transplant was reportedly dependent on only several hundred rapidly expanded clones derived from non-depleted graft cells.

The sequence links TRBV25-1 to TRBJ1-4; the D gene assignment is ambiguous. The clonotype originates from a male patient aged 2-10 years who had a stem cell transplant for acute lymphoblastic leukemia, so the T cells may come from the graft donor. The input for sequencing was PBMCs, mostly from graft donor cells, taken 360 days after TCRalphabeta/CD19-depleted stem cell transplant. The sequenced DNA is TGTGCCAGCAGTGAAGGGAAGCTATGGGAAAAACTGTTTTTT. Its protein reads: CASSEGKLWEKLFF.